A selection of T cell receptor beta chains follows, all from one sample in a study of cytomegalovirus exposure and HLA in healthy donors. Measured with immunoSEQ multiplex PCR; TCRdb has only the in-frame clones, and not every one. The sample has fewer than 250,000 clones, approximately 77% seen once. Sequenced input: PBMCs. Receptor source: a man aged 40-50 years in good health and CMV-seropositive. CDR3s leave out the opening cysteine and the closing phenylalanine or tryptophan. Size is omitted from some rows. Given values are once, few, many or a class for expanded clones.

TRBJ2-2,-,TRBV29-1,SVRSGGSNTGELF
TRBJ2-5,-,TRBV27,ASSSGTGARETQY
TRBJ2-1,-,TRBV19,ASSTTSGNNEQF
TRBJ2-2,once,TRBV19,ASSLDSGTLTGELF
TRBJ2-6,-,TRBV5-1,ASSFYLEGGAFSGANVLT
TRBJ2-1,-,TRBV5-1,ASSLTSNEQF
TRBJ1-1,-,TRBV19,ASTKMKGGGNTEAF
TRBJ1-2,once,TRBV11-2,ASSLDLGRGYT
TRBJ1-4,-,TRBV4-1,ASSQRSDLGRAGEKLF
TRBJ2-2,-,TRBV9,ASSERTGSAGELF
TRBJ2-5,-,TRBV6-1,ASSEGGTSGGGETQY
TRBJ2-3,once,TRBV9,ASSVGTKSKGDTQY
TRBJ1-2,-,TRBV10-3,AISESQPGALNYGYT
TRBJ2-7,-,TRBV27,ASGPEYEQY
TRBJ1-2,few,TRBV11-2,ASSSELYGYT
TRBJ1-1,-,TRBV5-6,ASSLGTGITEAF
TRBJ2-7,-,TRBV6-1,ASTPPGLGTYEQY
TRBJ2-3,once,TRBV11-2,ASRGLRYDTQY
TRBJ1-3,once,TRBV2,ASRGTTGNTIY
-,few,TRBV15,ATSPHHRGPPYEQY
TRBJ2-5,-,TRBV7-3,ASSLAGLGRETQY
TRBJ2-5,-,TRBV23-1,ASSQFGGDQGGCPETQY
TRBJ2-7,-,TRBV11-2,FFKQKAAYEQY
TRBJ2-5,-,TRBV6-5,ASSRTTGAVGTQY
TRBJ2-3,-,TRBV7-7,ASSSTSGSGDTQY
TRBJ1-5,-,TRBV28,ASSLDENQPQH
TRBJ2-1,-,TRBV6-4,ASSGNTGDEQF
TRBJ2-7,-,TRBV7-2,ASSLSRATGGREQY
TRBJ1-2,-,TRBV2,ASSEGRSGYGYT
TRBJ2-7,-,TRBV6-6,ASSYSGGLGYEQY
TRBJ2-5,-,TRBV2,ASSLGLAGGSGTQY
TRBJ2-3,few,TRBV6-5,ASSYEGAYTDTQY
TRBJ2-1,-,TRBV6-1,ASNGQGRANEQF
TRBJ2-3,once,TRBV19,ASRQGPTDTQY